The 4 T cell receptor beta chains in this list originate from one sample, sequenced in a study of early T cells in non-severe SARS-CoV-2 infection. TCRdb re-derived calls from the 5' RACE reads in MiXCR, one entry per CDR3 protein. Of roughly 41,000 distinct CDR3 sequences listed, 5.8% are singletons. Input material: whole blood. Source of these receptors: an adult who was a healthcare worker with PCR-confirmed SARS-CoV-2 infection or an uninfected control (not recorded which).

This clonotype has more than one count but fewer than ten. The chain links TRBV19 to TRBJ2-4, with D uncertain. The V end lost 5 bases, the J end lost 0 bases, and 17 bases lay between the germline ends. The CDR3 consists of 17 residues. Per the germline V gene, CDR1 is LNHDA and CDR2 is SQIVND (reference sequence). CDR3 in amino acids: CASSSGSLPLAKNIQYF. CDR3 DNA: TGTGCCAGTAGTTCGGGCAGCCTACCCTTAGCCAAAAACATTCAGTACTTC.

This clonotype was counted at least ten times. V usage is TRBV19 and J usage is TRBJ1-2, with D tentatively TRBD1 (5 bases). This CDR3 has 13 amino acids. CDR1 and CDR2 (germline): LNHDA, SQIVND (reference sequence). V was cut by 6 bases and J by 8 bases, with 16 bases left in between. CDR3 sequence (DNA): TGTGCCAGTAGCATATTAGGCGGGGGAGGCTACACCTTC. Its translation is CASSILGGGGYTF.

This clonotype was found many times. The genes are TRBV20-1 and TRBJ2-3, with D tentatively TRBD1 or TRBD2 (6 bases each). The CDR3 has 13 amino acids. Germline loops: CDR1 DFQATT, CDR2 SNEGSKA (reference sequence). V lost 1 base to trimming and J lost 6 bases, with 11 bases between them. For the CDR3, the DNA is TGCAGTGCTAGAGTAGGAGGGGGGGATACGCAGTATTTT. This sequence encodes CSARVGGGDTQYF.

This clonotype has a count of ten or more. The chain recombines TRBV11-2 with TRBJ2-7; a weak D match, TRBD1 (5 bases). There are 12 residues in the CDR3. Trimming shortened V by 5 bases and J by 9 bases, and 14 bases separated the two germline ends. Germline CDR1 SGHAT, CDR2 FQNNGV. CDR3 in DNA: TGTGCCAGCAGCAGGGGAAAAAACTTGCAGTACTTC. Translation: CASSRGKNLQYF. The variable domain in full, completed from reference TRBV11-2 and TRBJ2-7, reads EAGVAQSPRYKIIEKRQSVAFWCNPISGHATLYWYQQILGQGPKLLIQFQNNGVVDDSQLPKDRFSAERLKGVDSTLKIQPAKLEDSAVYLCASSRGKNLQYFGPGTRLTVT.